One and the same sample provided the 27 T cell receptor beta chains below, sequenced in a study of T cells in localized non-small cell lung cancer. TCRdb keeps only in-frame clones here, not all; method: immunoSEQ multiplex PCR. The table has roughly 4,400 clones, 30% to 35% seen once. The sequenced sample was lung tumor tissue, obtained before any cancer treatment. Source of these receptors: a male donor aged 60 or older with stage III lung adenocarcinoma.

This clone was seen a few times. The rearrangement joins TRBV16 to TRBJ1-5; the match to TRBD1 covers 7 bases. This CDR3 is 15 amino acids long. Germline V gene data show CDR1 as KGHSY and CDR2 as FQNENV. J was trimmed by 4 bases and V by 5 bases; bases with no gene match: 8. For the CDR3, the DNA is TGTGCCAGCAGCGCCCCGGGACAGCGTAATCAGCCCCAGCATTTT. Residues: CASSAPGQRNQPQHF.

V gene TRBV25-1 combines with J gene TRBJ1-5; 8 positions match TRBD1. The CDR3 consists of 12 residues. Trimming at V came to 8 bases and at J to 7 bases, leaving 4 bases not matched to a gene. CDR1 and CDR2 (germline): MGHDK, SYGVNS. CDR3 loop: CASAGQGQPQHF. The CDR3 region has the DNA TGTGCCAGCGCCGGACAGGGCCAGCCCCAGCATTTT.

Relative to its sample, this clone is medium-sized. The chain carries TRBV6-8 and TRBJ1-1; TRBD1 is a possible D gene (5 bases). V was clipped by 10 bases and J by 4 bases, with 19 bases between them. This CDR3 region has 14 residues. Looked up from germline, CDR1 is MNHGY and CDR2 is SAAAGT. The DNA for the CDR3 is TGTGCCATCAATGACGTGGGGGGGTCCACTGAAGCTTTCTTT. It specifies CAINDVGGSTEAFF.

By its share, this clone is medium-sized. The V and J genes are TRBV11-3 and TRBJ2-7; D might be TRBD2 (6 bases). The CDR3 loop spans 15 amino acids. V lost 3 bases to trimming and J lost 1 base, with 13 bases between them. Germline values: CDR1 SGHNT, CDR2 YENEEA. CDR3 protein: CASSLDVGGSYEQYF. CDR3 DNA: TGTGCCAGCAGCTTGGATGTCGGGGGATCCTACGAGCAGTACTTC.

In its sample, this clone ranks as medium-sized. This chain connects TRBV6-8 to TRBJ2-1; D is unresolved. This CDR3 region has 13 residues. V was cut by 7 bases and J by 3 bases, with 10 bases left in between. Germline CDR1 and CDR2: MNHGY and SAAAGT. The CDR3 coding sequence is TGTGCCAGCACTAACGGGTTCTACAATGAGCAGTTCTTC. This translates into CASTNGFYNEQFF.

This clone appeared a few times. This chain joins TRBV28 and TRBJ2-7, with a possible D match to TRBD1 (6 bases). V was shortened by 4 bases and J by 5 bases, with 21 bases between the two germline ends. The CDR3 runs to 16 residues. From germline, CDR1 is MDHEN and CDR2 SYDVKM. Here the CDR3 DNA reads TGTGCCAGCAGTTCCCCAGCCGGAACAGGGTCCGACGAGCAGTACTTC. Encoded protein: CASSSPAGTGSDEQYF.

This clone has only a few counts. The rearrangement uses TRBV6-8 and TRBJ1-1; weak D call: TRBD1 (5 bases). This CDR3 is built from 13 residues. The germline gives CDR1 MNHGY, CDR2 SAAAGT. V lost 6 bases to trimming and J lost 1 base, with 9 bases between them. CDR3 in amino acids: CASRGGSNTEAFF. CDR3 coding DNA: TGTGCCAGCAGGGGGGGGTCGAACACTGAAGCTTTCTTT.

There are a few counts of this clone. The V gene is TRBV6-8, the J gene TRBJ2-7; 11 bases map to TRBD2. The junction had 6 bases not matched to a gene; V was cut back by 2 bases and J by 6 bases. Germline V CDR1 and CDR2: MNHGY, SAAAGT. CDR3 length equals 15 residues. This CDR3 is CASSYPTSGTGEQYF. The CDR3 DNA reads as TGTGCCAGCAGTTACCCGACTAGCGGGACAGGCGAGCAGTACTTC.

V and J are TRBV8-2 and TRBJ2-1; the tabulated D call, TRBD1, remains unverified against the DNA. TRBV8-2 is a listed pseudogene. The CDR3 spans 14 residues. In DNA, the CDR3 is TGTGCCAGCAGTTTTAATAACAGGGGGAATGAGCAGTTCTTC. It specifies CASSFNNRGNEQFF.

This clone was counted between two and nine times. The chain uses TRBV28 and TRBJ1-2, with D maybe TRBD1 (5 bases). The CDR3 runs to 14 residues. CDR1 is MDHEN and CDR2 is SYDVKM in the germline V gene. With 6 bases removed from V and 2 bases from J, the gap between germline ends came to 13 bases. The CDR3 loop reads CASRTGGTNYGYTF. The CDR3 nucleotides read TGTGCCAGCAGAACAGGAGGAACGAACTATGGCTACACCTTC.

The rearrangement joins TRBV25-1 to TRBJ2-5; D is ambiguous. Germline lookup yields CDR1 MGHDK and CDR2 SYGVNS. Trimming removed 2 bases from V and 0 bases from J, with 7 bases in between. The CDR3 covers 14 residues. The CDR3 sequence is CASSERGHQETQYF. The CDR3 DNA follows: TGTGCCAGCAGTGAACGAGGACACCAAGAGACCCAGTACTTC. Looking up the rest from reference TRBV25-1 and TRBJ2-5 gives the full variable domain: EADIYQTPRYLVIGTGKKITLECSQTMGHDKMYWYQQDPGMELHLIHYSYGVNSTEKGDLSSESTVSRIRTEHFPLTLESARPSHTSQYLCASSERGHQETQYFGPGTRLLVL.

This clone is medium-sized in the sample. The J gene is TRBJ2-7, the V gene TRBV11-3; D uncertain. Germline loops: CDR1 SGHNT, CDR2 YENEEA. Trimming left V 5 bases short and J 0 bases short, with 14 bases between. This CDR3 region has 15 residues. CDR3 sequence reads: CASSQKLTYSYEQYF. CDR3 bases: TGTGCCAGCAGCCAAAAACTAACCTACTCCTACGAGCAGTACTTC. The full variable domain, completed using reference TRBV11-3 and TRBJ2-7, is EAGVVQSPRYKIIEKKQPVAFWCNPISGHNTLYWYLQNLGQGPELLIRYENEEAVDDSQLPKDRFSAERLKGVDSTLKIQPAELGDSAVYLCASSQKLTYSYEQYFGPGTRLTVT.

This clone was counted at least ten times. The V call is TRBV11-3, the J call TRBJ2-7; D is undetermined. Trimming took 5 bases from V and 2 from J, leaving 16 bases between them. Germline CDR1 SGHNT, CDR2 YENEEA. This CDR3 has 15 amino acids. DNA for the CDR3: TGTGCCAGCAGCCGTGTCCCGGGCGAGACCTACGAGCAGTACTTC. Its translation: CASSRVPGETYEQYF.

The table lists this clone with a few counts. The CDR3 sequence is CASSLDTGYGGELFF. Written as DNA, the CDR3 is TGTGCCAGCAGCTTAGACACCGGATATGGCGGGGAGCTGTTTTTT. This rearrangement joins TRBV11-3 to TRBJ2-2, with unresolved D. The CDR3 is made up of 15 amino acids. Per the germline V gene, CDR1 is SGHNT and CDR2 is YENEEA. Trimming took 0 bases from V and 7 from J, leaving 12 bases between them.

The V and J genes are TRBV12-5 and TRBJ1-2; D may be TRBD1 (5 bases). Trimming stripped 3 bases from V and 2 bases from J, with 7 bases between. The CDR3 runs to 13 residues. CDR1 is LGHNT and CDR2 is FRNRAP in the germline V gene. CDR3 sequence: CASGFDSNYGYTF. CDR3 nucleotides: TGTGCTAGTGGTTTTGACAGCAACTATGGCTACACCTTC.

CDR3 residues: CAGLDRAPYEQYF. The CDR3, as DNA: TGTGCCGGACTGGACAGGGCCCCCTACGAGCAGTACTTC. The V and J genes are TRBV19 and TRBJ2-7; TRBD1 matches at 8 bases. The V gene end was trimmed by 11 bases and the J gene end by 2 bases; junction bases not matched to a gene: 8. CDR1 is LNHDA, CDR2 SQIVND, per germline (reference sequence). This CDR3 contains 13 residues.

The CDR3 DNA follows: TGTGCCAGTAGCAGGAGGACAGGACCCTCTGGGGCCAACGTCCTGACTTTC. This codes for CASSRRTGPSGANVLTF. V and J are TRBV19 and TRBJ2-6, with 7 bases lining up with TRBD1. The J segment lost 0 bases and the V segment lost 6 bases, leaving 8 bases of the junction unmatched. Germline V lookup: CDR1 LNHDA, CDR2 SQIVND (reference sequence). The CDR3 is 17 residues long.

The rearrangement joins TRBV9 to TRBJ2-2; no definite D call. The CDR3 is 15 amino acids. Trimming cost V 5 bases and J 5 bases, with 16 bases left between them. Per germline, CDR1 SGDLS and CDR2 YYNGEE. The CDR3 spells CASRTSNSVTGELFF. The DNA of the CDR3 is TGTGCCAGCAGGACCTCGAACAGCGTGACCGGGGAGCTGTTTTTT.

The chain couples TRBV10-2 to TRBJ2-2, with 10 nucleotides matching TRBD2. V lost 5 bases and J lost 3; bases outside the gene matches: 9. Germline V gene sequence: CDR1 WSHSY, CDR2 SAAADI. The CDR3 has 17 amino acids. CDR3 sequence (DNA): TGCGCCAGCAGTATAACTAGCGGGGTTTTGTACACCGGGGAGCTGTTTTTT. Translating it yields CASSITSGVLYTGELFF.

The chain employs TRBV23-1 and TRBJ1-5; D not certain. TRBV23-1 is an open reading frame whose function is uncertain. Trimming stripped 3 bases from V and 5 bases from J, with 14 bases between. This CDR3 is built from 15 residues. The CDR3 region has the DNA TGCGCCAGCAGTCACCCGAAGGACGGTTATCAGCCCCAGCATTTT. Protein product: CASSHPKDGYQPQHF.

In its sample, this clone ranks as medium-sized. The chain links TRBV11-3 to TRBJ2-7; 8 bases map to TRBD2. After removal of 1 base from V and 5 bases from J, the junction contained 13 bases not matched to a gene. This CDR3 spans 17 amino acids. Germline V CDR1 and CDR2: SGHNT, YENEEA. CDR3: CASSLGPSGQSGHEQYF. CDR3 in DNA: TGTGCCAGCAGCTTAGGACCTAGCGGGCAATCGGGCCACGAGCAGTACTTC.

This clone was found a few times. The CDR3 here is CAWSVGYNYGYTF. In DNA, the CDR3 is TGTGCCTGGAGTGTCGGGTATAACTATGGCTACACCTTC. This chain joins TRBV30 and TRBJ1-2; D not resolved. CDR1 is GTSNPN and CDR2 is SVGIG in the germline V gene (reference sequence). This CDR3 has 13 amino acids. V shed 0 bases and J shed 1 base, with 6 bases lying between them.

This chain joins TRBV19 and TRBJ1-5, with D possibly matching TRBD1 (6 bases). This CDR3 region has 12 residues. Deletions cut 8 bases from V and 2 bases from J, with 7 bases between. In germline, CDR1 is LNHDA, CDR2 SQIVND (reference sequence). The CDR3 loop reads CASEGGNQPQHF. Written as DNA, the CDR3 is TGTGCCAGTGAGGGGGGCAATCAGCCCCAGCATTTT.

This clone was seen only a few times. The genes are TRBV28 and TRBJ2-7; 8 bases match TRBD1. CDR1 and CDR2 (germline): MDHEN, SYDVKM. With V trimmed by 4 bases and J by 0 bases, 5 bases remained unmatched. This CDR3 spans 15 amino acids. The chain's CDR3 is CASSSLGQVSYEQYF. The CDR3 bases are TGTGCCAGCAGTTCCCTGGGACAGGTCTCCTACGAGCAGTACTTC.

This chain uses TRBV11-3 with TRBJ2-7; 7 bases map to TRBD2. Per germline, CDR1 SGHNT and CDR2 YENEEA. The junction had 4 bases not matched to a gene; V was cut back by 2 bases and J by 0 bases. This CDR3 region has 15 residues. The CDR3 region has the DNA TGTGCCAGCAGCTTACGTAGCGGGCCCTCCTACGAGCAGTACTTC. Protein product: CASSLRSGPSYEQYF.

The chain employs TRBV6-8 and TRBJ2-2, with D perhaps matching TRBD1 or TRBD2 (6 bases each). The CDR3 is made up of 15 amino acids. Germline V lookup: CDR1 MNHGY, CDR2 SAAAGT. V shed 4 bases and J shed 5 bases, with 14 bases lying between them. CDR3 region: CASSLTKGGTGELFF. The CDR3 DNA reads TGTGCCAGCAGTTTGACAAAAGGGGGGACCGGGGAGCTGTTTTTT.

This clone showed up just a few times. The CDR3 sequence is CASTLLADYNEQFF. CDR3 nucleotides: TGTGCCAGCACTTTACTAGCGGACTACAATGAGCAGTTCTTC. The V call is TRBV15, the J call TRBJ2-1; 8 bases fit TRBD2. The ends lost 10 bases at V and 3 bases at J; junction bases unmatched: 8. Germline V gene data show CDR1 as LNHNV and CDR2 as YYDKDF (reference sequence). This CDR3 has 14 residues.